This T cell receptor (beta chain) appears in the sequencing data of a study of long-term antiretroviral therapy in people with HIV. The CDR3 consists of 16 residues. Between the trimmed V and J ends, which lost 5 bases and 5 bases, there was a span of 18 bases. CDR1 is SGHTA, CDR2 FQGTGA, per germline. Running of the v3.0 immunoSEQ assay took place at survey level. Data came from immunoSEQ multiplex PCR; TCRdb stores just in-frame clones and leaves some out. In the table there are around 2,700 clones, 79% of which are singletons. The chain joins TRBV7-3 to TRBJ2-2, with a possible D match to TRBD2 (6 bases). The TCR was taken from a middle-aged woman with HIV. Specimen: unsorted PBMCs, collected 0.4 years before starting antiretroviral therapy. The CDR3: CASSTGPPGGTGELFF. DNA of the CDR3: TGTGCCAGCAGCACCGGACCACCCGGAGGGACCGGGGAGCTGTTTTTT.